The 20 T cell receptor beta chains below all came from one sample that was sequenced in a study of brain T cells in children with intractable seizures. TCRdb's copy holds only in-frame clones and misses some; the assay was immunoSEQ multiplex PCR. The sample has 340,000 or so clones, 85% to 95% seen once. Time point in this sample: blood from clinic visit 5 months post-surgery; TSC patient then seizure free. Source: peripheral blood, taken about 5 months after surgery. These receptors all stem from a boy younger than two with tuberous sclerosis and intractable seizures.

Details on this clone: Different DNA sequences within this sample yield the same CDR3. The V gene is TRBV29-1, the J gene TRBJ2-3, with D uncertain. This CDR3 spans 11 amino acids. Germline assignment: CDR1 SQVTM and CDR2 ANQGSEA. Trimming cost V 3 bases and J 0 bases, with 1 base left between them. The CDR3 is CSVDSTDTQYF. In nucleotides, the CDR3 is TGCAGCGTTGATAGCACAGATACGCAGTATTTT.

This sequence joins TRBV6-4 and TRBJ2-3; 12 bases fit TRBD1. CDR3 size: 15 residues. Germline loops: CDR1 MRHNA, CDR2 SNTAGT. Trimming removed 5 bases from V and 4 bases from J; junction bases left unmatched: 4. DNA for the CDR3: TGTGCCAGCAGTCCGGGACAGGGGGCGGCAGATACGCAGTATTTT. It is translated as CASSPGQGAADTQYF.

The gene calls are TRBV11-1 and TRBJ1-2; possibly TRBD1 for D (5 bases). CDR1 SGHAT and CDR2 FQDESV come from the germline V gene (reference sequence). This CDR3 has 15 amino acids. Trimming pared 2 bases from V and 7 bases from J, leaving 17 bases between. CDR3 coding DNA: TGTGCCAGCAGCTTAAACCCCGGGACTCCTGCTGGCTACACCTTC. This gives the protein CASSLNPGTPAGYTF.

This sequence joins TRBV28 and TRBJ2-7, with 10 bases lining up with TRBD2. With V trimmed by 3 bases and J by 2 bases, 4 bases remained unmatched. This CDR3 contains 15 residues. The germline V gene encodes CDR1 MDHEN and CDR2 SYDVKM. Written as DNA, the CDR3 is TGTGCCAGCAGTTTCTTAAGCGGGGGGGCCTACGAGCAGTACTTC. It yields the protein CASSFLSGGAYEQYF. The full variable domain, in which reference TRBV28 and TRBJ2-7 provide the parts outside the CDR3, is DVKVTQSSRYLVKRTGEKVFLECVQDMDHENMFWYRQDPGLGLRLIYFSYDVKMKEKGDIPEGYSVSREKKERFSLILESASTNQTSMYLCASSFLSGGAYEQYFGPGTRLTVT.

The chain joins TRBV12-5 to TRBJ2-1, with D hard to call. Trimming stripped 0 bases from V and 10 bases from J, with 7 bases between. Germline CDR1 is LGHNT and CDR2 is FRNRAP. This CDR3 region has 12 residues. This chain's CDR3 is CASGLVRAEQFF. The CDR3 region has the DNA TGTGCTAGTGGTTTGGTTAGGGCAGAGCAGTTCTTC.

This sequence joins TRBV3-1 (or the pseudogene TRBV3-2) and TRBJ2-5; D remains unclear. The CDR3 extends over 14 amino acids. Trimming took 4 bases from V and 4 from J, leaving 13 bases between them. CDR1 and CDR2 from the germline V gene are LGHDT and YNNKEL (reference sequence). Here the CDR3 reads CASSPFSSPETQYF. The CDR3 DNA reads as TGTGCCAGCAGCCCTTTTAGCTCTCCAGAGACCCAGTACTTC.

The chain links TRBV13 to TRBJ1-1; 7 nucleotides match TRBD1. V lost 5 bases and J lost 2; bases outside the gene matches: 8. The CDR3 consists of 15 residues. Germline V gives CDR1 PRHDT, CDR2 FYEKMQ (reference sequence). The CDR3 DNA is TGTGCCAGCAGCCCCCAGGGACAGATAAACACTGAAGCTTTCTTT. This gives the protein CASSPQGQINTEAFF. Combining the CDR3 with reference TRBV13 and TRBJ1-1 gives the whole variable domain AAGVIQSPRHLIKEKRETATLKCYPIPRHDTVYWYQQGPGQDPQFLISFYEKMQSDKGSIPDRFSAQQFSDYHSELNMSSLELGDSALYFCASSPQGQINTEAFFGQGTRLTVV.

The chain joins TRBV9 to TRBJ2-4; weak D call: TRBD2 (5 bases). This CDR3 is 14 amino acids long. CDR1 and CDR2 from the germline V gene are SGDLS and YYNGEE. With 0 bases removed from V and 7 bases from J, the gap between germline ends came to 11 bases. CDR3 coding DNA: TGTGCCAGCAGCGTAGACCGGGGTTCGAACATTCAGTACTTC. Protein product: CASSVDRGSNIQYF.

V is TRBV19 and J is TRBJ1-4; D possibly corresponds to TRBD1 (6 bases). In germline, CDR1 is LNHDA, CDR2 SQIVND (reference sequence). This CDR3 spans 14 amino acids. Trimming took off 10 bases at V and 4 bases at J, with 16 bases between the two ends. As DNA, the CDR3 is TGTGCCACCACGGACAGACTCGTTAATGAAAAACTGTTTTTT. Amino acid sequence: CATTDRLVNEKLFF.

CDR3 amino acids: CASSWRWPEQFF. DNA of the CDR3: TGTGCCAGCAGCTGGAGGTGGCCTGAGCAGTTCTTC. V gene TRBV7-2 combines with J gene TRBJ2-1; a weak D match, TRBD2 (5 bases). CDR1 SGHTA and CDR2 FQGNSA come from the germline V gene. V was trimmed by 4 bases and J by 9 bases, leaving 10 bases between them. The CDR3 extends over 12 amino acids.

The V gene is TRBV9, the J gene TRBJ2-1; possibly TRBD1 for D (6 bases). Trimming stripped 4 bases from V and 2 bases from J, with 22 bases between. This CDR3 has 18 amino acids. The germline V gene encodes CDR1 SGDLS and CDR2 YYNGEE. The CDR3 DNA reads as TGTGCCAGCAGCAAGAGCCCGGCCGGGACACGAGCCTACAATGAGCAGTTCTTC. This sequence encodes CASSKSPAGTRAYNEQFF.

The chain has TRBV7-3 and TRBJ2-3; TRBD1 matches at 8 bases. J lost 6 bases, V lost 2 bases, and 4 bases had no gene match. Per germline, CDR1 SGHTA and CDR2 FQGTGA. CDR3 length equals 14 residues. The CDR3 loop reads CASSLQGAHDTQYF. In DNA form, the CDR3 reads TGTGCCAGCAGCTTACAGGGGGCGCACGATACGCAGTATTTT.

The rearrangement links TRBV24-1 to TRBJ2-7, with 8 bases that match TRBD2. The germline V gene encodes CDR1 KGHDR and CDR2 SFDVKD. Unmatched junction bases numbered 10, after V lost 4 bases and J lost 6 bases. The CDR3 runs 15 residues. CDR3 in DNA: TGTGCCACCAGTGACCCTAACAGCGGGAGTGGCGAGCAGTACTTC. It is translated as CATSDPNSGSGEQYF.

The CDR3 coding sequence is TGTGCCAGCTATACCCCATTTCGGGGGGGGCCTCAGCGTGAGCAGTTCTTC. It codes for CASYTPFRGGPQREQFF. This rearrangement joins TRBV2 to TRBJ2-1, with TRBD2 identical over 8 bases. In germline, CDR1 is SNHLY, CDR2 FYNNEI. The CDR3 contains 17 residues. The ends lost 8 bases at V and 9 bases at J; junction bases unmatched: 21.

V is TRBV14 and J is TRBJ2-2; the D gene could be TRBD1 or TRBD2 (6 bases each). This CDR3 has 20 amino acids. Germline CDR1 is SGHDN and CDR2 is FVKESK. Trimming left V 0 bases short and J 3 bases short, with 23 bases between. CDR3 loop: CASSQDSLSGALSDTGELFF. CDR3 nucleotide sequence: TGTGCCAGCAGCCAAGATTCCCTATCGGGGGCCCTATCTGACACCGGGGAGCTGTTTTTT.

The chain combines TRBV24-1 with TRBJ1-1, with no clear D. This CDR3 spans 13 amino acids. The V gene's germline CDR1 is KGHDR and CDR2 SFDVKD. V lost 4 bases and J 12 bases, leaving 17 bases between the germline ends. The CDR3 sequence: CATSDAGRFDPFF. CDR3 DNA: TGTGCCACCAGTGACGCCGGGCGGTTCGATCCTTTCTTT.

This chain connects TRBV5-8 to TRBJ2-6; 13 nucleotides agree with TRBD2. The CDR3 covers 20 residues. CDR1 is SGHTS and CDR2 is YDEGEE in the germline V gene. The trim removed 9 bases at V and 3 bases at J, leaving 18 bases unmatched. The CDR3 reads CATPPIVLAGGPRGANVLTF. The DNA of the CDR3 is TGTGCCACCCCTCCCATTGTACTAGCGGGAGGGCCCCGTGGGGCCAACGTCCTGACTTTC.

V is TRBV9 and J is TRBJ2-1; D tentatively fits TRBD1 or TRBD2 (5 bases each). The CDR3 covers 16 residues. The V and J ends lost 3 bases and 0 bases respectively, with 13 bases between them. The V gene's germline CDR1 is SGDLS and CDR2 YYNGEE. The CDR3 is CASSADYRSSYNEQFF. Here the CDR3 DNA reads TGTGCCAGCAGCGCCGACTACAGGAGCTCCTACAATGAGCAGTTCTTC.

V gene TRBV5-8 combines with J gene TRBJ2-6, with D uncertain. Germline CDR1 SGHTS, CDR2 YDEGEE. The germline V and J ends were trimmed by 1 base and 0 bases, with 2 bases remaining between them. CDR3 length: 14 residues. This CDR3 reads CASSLYSGANVLTF. DNA for the CDR3: TGTGCCAGCAGCTTGTACTCTGGGGCCAACGTCCTGACTTTC.

The V and J genes are TRBV9 and TRBJ1-1; TRBD1 might be the D (5 bases). The CDR3 is made up of 18 amino acids. Between the trimmed V and J ends, which lost 4 bases and 4 bases, there was a span of 26 bases. CDR1 is SGDLS and CDR2 is YYNGEE in the germline V gene. Here the CDR3 reads CASSPVAMGRGVGTEAFF. The CDR3, as DNA: TGTGCCAGCAGCCCAGTTGCCATGGGTCGGGGGGTGGGCACTGAAGCTTTCTTT.